This T cell receptor (beta chain) appears in the sequencing data of a study of early T cells in non-severe SARS-CoV-2 infection. In the study overall: Chains stayed unpaired after sequencing of bulk RNA from unsorted whole blood.

Notes on the study in general: A preference for anti-spike CD8 responses marked VDJdb matching, which missed private and CD4 specificities.

Attached unique molecular identifiers marked individual cDNA molecules. MiXCR, run by TCRdb on the 5' RACE reads, gives a single entry per CDR3 protein. The repertoire includes under 90,000 distinct CDR3 sequences, 12% to 15% of them detected once, and under 6.5% sits in the top ten. At least ten counts were recorded for this clonotype. The antigen remains unidentified. V was shortened by 5 bases and J by 5 bases, with 15 bases between the two germline ends. This CDR3 is 15 amino acids long. CDR1 and CDR2 (germline): PRHDT, FYEKMQ (reference sequence). V and J are TRBV13 and TRBJ2-2; a weak D match, TRBD2 (5 bases). The receptor was isolated from an adult who was a healthcare worker with PCR-confirmed SARS-CoV-2 infection or an uninfected control (not recorded which). Sequenced material: whole blood. CDR3 sequence: CASSLPRGRTGELFF. CDR3 nucleotides: TGTGCCAGCAGCCTACCACGGGGTAGAACCGGGGAGCTGTTTTTT.